This T cell receptor (beta chain) was obtained from a study of blood T cell repertoires in COVID-19. V lost 3 bases to trimming and J lost 2 bases, with 8 bases between them. The CDR3 length is 14 residues. CDR1 and CDR2 from the germline V gene are SEHNR and FQNEAQ (reference sequence). The count of this clone is one. This study enrolled people aged about 18 to 95 from 20 to 25 US geographic areas. Categorization into cohorts depended on clinical history that participants reported. Under the authors' procedure: Nucleated cell counts were estimated from reference gene primer amplification. The protocol was immunoSEQ multiplex PCR, while the TCRdb copy is restricted to in-frame clones and leaves out a portion. Clone size and V and J calls were adopted from that table, with D and trimming inferred from the DNA. The table shows some 350,000 clones, with about 90% occurring only once.

This TCR was sampled from a woman in her 30s who had recovered from COVID-19. V gene TRBV7-9 combines with J gene TRBJ2-1; weak D call: TRBD2 (5 bases). Sequences were obtained from PBMCs or T cells enriched from blood (not recorded which). The CDR3, as DNA: TGTGCCAGCAGCTTGTCGGGAACCTACAATGAGCAGTTCTTC. Protein product: CASSLSGTYNEQFF.